These 22 T cell receptor beta chains share one sample of origin, sequenced in a study of control samples from healthy donors and cancer patients. The protocol was immunoSEQ multiplex PCR, while the TCRdb copy is restricted to in-frame clones and leaves out a portion. The table includes some 110,000 clones, about four fifths detected once. Sequenced input: blood. All receptors come from a woman aged 50 to 60 in good health.

V is TRBV5-1 and J is TRBJ2-3; the match to TRBD1 covers 10 bases. The V segment lost 1 base and the J segment 1 base; nucleotides outside the gene matches: 3. CDR3 length: 16 amino acids. Looked up from germline, CDR1 is SGHRS and CDR2 is YFSETQ. The CDR3 region is CASSLPGQGGTDTQYF. CDR3 nucleotide sequence: TGCGCCAGCAGCTTGCCCGGACAGGGGGGCACAGATACGCAGTATTTT.

J is TRBJ2-2 and V is TRBV4-2; 8 nucleotides agree with TRBD2. After removal of 1 base from V and 5 bases from J, the junction contained 9 bases not matched to a gene. The CDR3 spans 17 residues. Germline V lookup: CDR1 LGHNA, CDR2 YNFKEQ. In DNA, the CDR3 is TGTGCCAGCAGCCAAGCTTTAGTGACTAGCGTAACCGGGGAGCTGTTTTTT. Protein: CASSQALVTSVTGELFF.

V gene TRBV30 combines with J gene TRBJ2-1; D remains unclear. CDR1 and CDR2 from the germline V gene are GTSNPN and SVGIG (reference sequence). CDR3 length: 12 residues. The V and J ends lost 1 base and 9 bases respectively, with 10 bases between them. CDR3 sequence (DNA): TGTGCCTGGAGTGGTCCCGGATCTGAGCAGTTCTTC. This encodes CAWSGPGSEQFF. The whole variable domain, filled in from reference TRBV30 and TRBJ2-1, reads SQTIHQWPATLVQPVGSPLSLECTVEGTSNPNLYWYRQAAGRGLQLLFYSVGIGQISSEVPQNLSASRPQDRQFILSSKKLLLSDSGFYLCAWSGPGSEQFFGPGTRLTVL.

This clone has a single count. The chain couples TRBV4-3 to TRBJ1-5; possible D gene TRBD1, 6 bases. CDR3 length: 16 residues. The V gene's germline CDR1 is LGHNA and CDR2 YSLEER. V was trimmed by 0 bases and J by 2 bases, leaving 11 bases between them. The CDR3 bases are TGCGCCAGCAGCCAAGATTGGAGGGGGGGCAATCAGCCCCAGCATTTT. It codes for CASSQDWRGGNQPQHF.

This sequence joins TRBV5-6 and TRBJ1-1; D is unclear. CDR1 and CDR2 from the germline V gene are SGHDT and YYEEEE. CDR3 length equals 16 residues. The V and J ends lost 8 bases and 0 bases respectively, with 20 bases between them. The DNA of the CDR3 is TGTGCCAGTAATACGATACTACAAGGGATGAACACTGAAGCTTTCTTT. This translates into CASNTILQGMNTEAFF. Together with reference TRBV5-6 and TRBJ1-1, the CDR3 gives the full variable domain: DAGVTQSPTHLIKTRGQQVTLRCSPKSGHDTVSWYQQALGQGPQFIFQYYEEEERQRGNFPDRFSGHQFPNYSSELNVNALLLGDSALYLCASNTILQGMNTEAFFGQGTRLTVV.

This sequence joins TRBV7-2 and TRBJ1-2; possible D gene TRBD1, 5 bases. The CDR3 length is 14 residues. Germline loops: CDR1 SGHTA, CDR2 FQGNSA. V was shortened by 1 base and J by 4 bases, with 10 bases between the two germline ends. The DNA for the CDR3 is TGTGCCAGCAGCTTAGTCCAGGGCGTCTATGGCTACACCTTC. Protein: CASSLVQGVYGYTF. Combining the CDR3 with reference TRBV7-2 and TRBJ1-2 gives the whole variable domain GAGVSQSPSNKVTEKGKDVELRCDPISGHTALYWYRQSLGQGLEFLIYFQGNSAPDKSGLPSDRFSAERTGGSVSTLTIQRTQQEDSAVYLCASSLVQGVYGYTFGSGTRLTVV.

This clone showed up many times. This rearrangement joins TRBV28 to TRBJ2-1; a possible D gene is TRBD1 (6 bases). Germline loops: CDR1 MDHEN, CDR2 SYDVKM. The CDR3 has 16 amino acids. Trimming removed 4 bases from V and 0 bases from J, with 13 bases in between. CDR3 sequence reads: CASSSLQGGSYNEQFF. DNA for the CDR3: TGTGCCAGCAGTTCACTACAGGGCGGCTCCTACAATGAGCAGTTCTTC.

The V and J genes are TRBV11-2 and TRBJ2-2; no definite D call. Trimming took 6 bases from V and 5 from J, leaving 4 bases between them. This CDR3 has 11 residues. The germline V gene has CDR1 SGHAT and CDR2 FQNNGV. The CDR3 protein is CASSFTGELFF. CDR3 nucleotide sequence: TGTGCCAGCAGTTTTACCGGGGAGCTGTTTTTT. Drawing the rest from reference TRBV11-2 and TRBJ2-2, the complete variable domain is EAGVAQSPRYKIIEKRQSVAFWCNPISGHATLYWYQQILGQGPKLLIQFQNNGVVDDSQLPKDRFSAERLKGVDSTLKIQPAKLEDSAVYLCASSFTGELFFGEGSRLTVL.

This clone is a singleton in its sample. The rearrangement links TRBV3-1 (or the pseudogene TRBV3-2) to TRBJ1-1; no clear D. CDR1 LGHDT and CDR2 YNNKEL come from the germline V gene (reference sequence). The CDR3 is made up of 14 amino acids. V gave up 1 base and J gave up 4 bases, with 10 bases separating them. CDR3 sequence: CASSQAATGTEAFF. The DNA for the CDR3 is TGTGCCAGCAGCCAAGCGGCCACCGGCACTGAAGCTTTCTTT.

The chain uses TRBV2 and TRBJ2-7; D is unclear. The CDR3 runs to 11 residues. Germline V gene data show CDR1 as SNHLY and CDR2 as FYNNEI. The V end was cut by 6 bases, the J end by 9 bases, with 12 bases between. In DNA form, the CDR3 reads TGTGCCAGCAGCGGACCCTTTGGGCAGTACTTC. Encoded protein: CASSGPFGQYF.

This rearrangement joins TRBV28 to TRBJ2-7; D uncertain. The germline CDR1 and CDR2 sequences are MDHEN and SYDVKM. Trimming pared 8 bases from V and 1 base from J, leaving 9 bases between. The CDR3 runs to 12 residues. CDR3 amino acids: CASSPPSYEQYF. As DNA, the CDR3 is TGTGCCAGCTCCCCCCCTTCCTACGAGCAGTACTTC.

This chain connects TRBV15 to TRBJ1-5; D possibly corresponds to TRBD1 (5 bases). The CDR3 runs 13 residues. CDR1 is LNHNV and CDR2 is YYDKDF in the germline V gene (reference sequence). Trimming pared 9 bases from V and 1 base from J, leaving 10 bases between. The CDR3 is CATGGDSNQPQHF. CDR3 DNA: TGTGCCACGGGGGGGGACAGCAATCAGCCCCAGCATTTT.

The V call is TRBV10-2, the J call TRBJ2-5, with D possibly TRBD2 on 6 matching bases. Germline-derived CDR1 and CDR2 are WSHSY and SAAADI. This CDR3 region has 15 residues. V lost 2 bases and J lost 4, with 14 bases in between. This chain's CDR3 is CASSENGREVETQYF. The CDR3 nucleotides are TGCGCCAGCAGTGAGAACGGGAGAGAGGTAGAGACCCAGTACTTC.

The chain couples TRBV9 to TRBJ2-1; 11 bases align to TRBD2. Germline CDR1 and CDR2: SGDLS and YYNGEE. The J segment lost 3 bases and the V segment lost 4 bases, leaving 9 bases of the junction unmatched. The CDR3 is made up of 17 amino acids. CDR3 DNA sequence: TGTGCCAGCAGCACAAGGGGACTAGCGGACAACTACAATGAGCAGTTCTTC. It translates to CASSTRGLADNYNEQFF. Full variable domain (missing parts from reference TRBV9 and TRBJ2-1): DSGVTQTPKHLITATGQRVTLRCSPRSGDLSVYWYQQSLDQGLQFLIQYYNGEERAKGNILERFSAQQFPDLHSELNLSSLELGDSALYFCASSTRGLADNYNEQFFGPGTRLTVL.

This clone was observed a few times. This sequence joins TRBV10-2 and TRBJ1-2; 11 positions match TRBD1. V shed 6 bases and J 8 bases; nucleotides not matched to a gene: 8. This CDR3 has 14 amino acids. The germline V gene has CDR1 WSHSY and CDR2 SAAADI. CDR3 sequence: CASSPGQGVGGYTF. The CDR3 nucleotides are TGCGCCAGCAGCCCGGGACAGGGGGTTGGAGGCTACACCTTC.

The chain uses TRBV2 and TRBJ1-2; no clear D. Germline lookup yields CDR1 SNHLY and CDR2 FYNNEI. Trimming removed 7 bases at V and 8 bases at J, with 11 bases between. This CDR3 is built from 11 residues. Here the CDR3 reads CASKTPDGYTF. In DNA form, the CDR3 reads TGTGCCAGCAAGACCCCAGACGGCTACACCTTC.

J is TRBJ1-1 and V is TRBV7-8; 9 positions agree with TRBD1. Trimming cost V 2 bases and J 1 base; bases outside gene matches: 8. Germline CDR1 reads SGHVS; CDR2 reads FQNEAQ. The CDR3 totals 17 residues. CDR3 amino acids: CASSLRTGAGTNTEAFF. CDR3 sequence (DNA): TGTGCCAGCAGCTTACGGACAGGGGCCGGGACGAACACTGAAGCTTTCTTT. The complete variable domain, with remaining parts taken from reference TRBV7-8 and TRBJ1-1, reads GAGVSQSPRYKVAKRGQDVALRCDPISGHVSLFWYQQALGQGPEFLTYFQNEAQLDKSGLPSDRFFAERPEGSVSTLKIQRTQQEDSAVYLCASSLRTGAGTNTEAFFGQGTRLTVV.

This rearrangement joins TRBV12-3 or TRBV12-4 to TRBJ2-1, with no clear D. The CDR3 totals 12 residues. The germline V and J ends were trimmed by 3 bases and 13 bases, with 13 bases remaining between them. CDR3: CASSFGLPQQFF. Written as DNA, the CDR3 is TGTGCCAGCAGTTTTGGTCTCCCCCAACAGTTCTTC.

V is TRBV6-2 or TRBV6-3 and J is TRBJ1-1; D unclear. The CDR3 covers 15 residues. V lost 5 bases and J lost 4, with 17 bases in between. CDR1 MNHEY and CDR2 SVGEGT come from the germline V gene. CDR3 sequence: CASSANSQISTEAFF. The CDR3 region has the DNA TGTGCCAGCAGTGCAAACTCTCAGATCAGCACTGAAGCTTTCTTT.

V gene TRBV19 combines with J gene TRBJ1-5; TRBD1 agrees at 10 bases. The CDR3 extends over 16 amino acids. The germline V gene encodes CDR1 LNHDA and CDR2 SQIVND (reference sequence). V lost 10 bases, J lost 1 base, and 10 bases stayed unmatched. CDR3 residues: CATMDRGSGSNQPQHF. The CDR3 DNA is TGTGCCACCATGGACAGGGGGAGTGGGAGCAATCAGCCCCAGCATTTT.

V is TRBV6-2 or TRBV6-3 and J is TRBJ1-5; D is ambiguous. This CDR3 is built from 13 residues. Germline-derived CDR1 and CDR2 are MNHEY and SVGEGT. Trimming cost V 6 bases and J 1 base, with 7 bases left between them. For the CDR3, the DNA is TGTGCCAGCAGCTGGCTAAGCAATCAGCCCCAGCATTTT. It translates to CASSWLSNQPQHF.

The V gene is TRBV30, the J gene TRBJ2-4, with TRBD2 matching over 10 bases. This CDR3 spans 13 amino acids. V gave up 5 bases and J gave up 9 bases; unmatched junction bases: 7. The V gene's germline CDR1 is GTSNPN and CDR2 SVGIG (reference sequence). The CDR3 DNA is TGTGCCTGGGGAGCGGGAGGGACCGCCATTCAGTACTTC. This translates into CAWGAGGTAIQYF. The full variable domain, with the rest looked up from reference TRBV30 and TRBJ2-4, is SQTIHQWPATLVQPVGSPLSLECTVEGTSNPNLYWYRQAAGRGLQLLFYSVGIGQISSEVPQNLSASRPQDRQFILSSKKLLLSDSGFYLCAWGAGGTAIQYFGAGTRLSVL.